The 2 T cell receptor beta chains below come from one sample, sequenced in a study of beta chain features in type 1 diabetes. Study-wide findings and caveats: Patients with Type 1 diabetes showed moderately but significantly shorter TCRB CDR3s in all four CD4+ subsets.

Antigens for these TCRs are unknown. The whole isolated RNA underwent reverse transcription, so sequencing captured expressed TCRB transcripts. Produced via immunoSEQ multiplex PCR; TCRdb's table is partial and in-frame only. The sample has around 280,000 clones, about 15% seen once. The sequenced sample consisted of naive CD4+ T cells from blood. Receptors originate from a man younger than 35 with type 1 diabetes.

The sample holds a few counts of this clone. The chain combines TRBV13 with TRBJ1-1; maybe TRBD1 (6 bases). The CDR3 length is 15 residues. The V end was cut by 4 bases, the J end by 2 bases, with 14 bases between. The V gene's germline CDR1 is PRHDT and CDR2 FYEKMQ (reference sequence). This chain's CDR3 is CASSSYGTLNTEAFF. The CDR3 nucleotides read TGTGCCAGCAGCTCGTACGGGACACTTAACACTGAAGCTTTCTTT.

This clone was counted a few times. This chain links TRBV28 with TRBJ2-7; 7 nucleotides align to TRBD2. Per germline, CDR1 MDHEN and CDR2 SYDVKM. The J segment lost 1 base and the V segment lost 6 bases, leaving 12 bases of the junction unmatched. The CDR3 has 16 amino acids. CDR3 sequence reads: CASSSGVWGGSYEQYF. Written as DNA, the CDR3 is TGTGCCAGCAGCTCTGGGGTATGGGGGGGATCCTACGAGCAGTACTTC. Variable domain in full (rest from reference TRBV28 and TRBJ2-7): DVKVTQSSRYLVKRTGEKVFLECVQDMDHENMFWYRQDPGLGLRLIYFSYDVKMKEKGDIPEGYSVSREKKERFSLILESASTNQTSMYLCASSSGVWGGSYEQYFGPGTRLTVT.